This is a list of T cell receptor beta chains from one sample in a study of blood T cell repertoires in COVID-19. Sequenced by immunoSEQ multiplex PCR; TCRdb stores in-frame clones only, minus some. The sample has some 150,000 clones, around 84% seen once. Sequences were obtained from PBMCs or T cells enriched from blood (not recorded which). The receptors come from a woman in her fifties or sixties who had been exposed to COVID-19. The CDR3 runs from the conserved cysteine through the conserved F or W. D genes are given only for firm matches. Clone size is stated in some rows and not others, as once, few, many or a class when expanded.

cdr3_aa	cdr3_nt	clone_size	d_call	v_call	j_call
CASSGEDRISGGAYTGELFF	TGTGCCAGCAGCGGCGAGGACAGGATCAGCGGGGGGGCCTACACCGGGGAGCTGTTTTTT	.	TRBD2	TRBV9	TRBJ2-2
CASGLVLGSPSYEQYF	TGTGCTAGTGGTTTGGTCCTGGGCAGTCCGTCCTACGAGCAGTACTTC	.	.	TRBV12-5	TRBJ2-7
CATRQQPNSNQPQHF	TGTGCCACCAGACAACAGCCGAATAGCAATCAGCCCCAGCATTTT	.	.	TRBV15	TRBJ1-5
CAWSVRRATDTQYF	TGTGCCTGGAGTGTACGTAGAGCCACAGATACGCAGTATTTT	.	.	TRBV30	TRBJ2-3
CASSPTGTGYYNEQFF	TGTGCCAGCAGTCCGACCGGGACAGGGTACTACAATGAGCAGTTCTTC	.	TRBD1	TRBV25-1	TRBJ2-1
CASSLGGYSSYNEQFF	TGTGCCAGCAGCTTAGGTGGTTATAGCTCCTACAATGAGCAGTTCTTC	.	.	TRBV7-2	TRBJ2-1
CASSRTPNYGYTF	TGTGCCAGCAGTAGGACACCTAACTATGGCTACACCTTC	.	.	TRBV12-3/TRBV12-4	TRBJ1-2
CASSLVEGSNQPQHF	TGTGCCAGCAGCTTAGTTGAGGGATCCAATCAGCCCCAGCATTTT	once	.	TRBV7-9	TRBJ1-5
CASSLGVTEIQETQYF	TGTGCCAGCAGCTTAGGGGTGACGGAGATCCAAGAGACCCAGTACTTC	.	.	TRBV13	TRBJ2-5
CASSLTGQGGGLF	TGTGCCAGCAGTTTGACGGGACAGGGTGGGGGTCTCTTT	once	TRBD1	TRBV12-3/TRBV12-4	TRBJ1-1
CAIYKPRQSGSRVTGELFF	TGCGCCATTTATAAGCCCCGGCAAAGCGGGAGCCGTGTCACCGGGGAGCTGTTTTTT	.	TRBD2	TRBV10-1	TRBJ2-2
CASSPATGKSTNEKLFF	TGTGCCAGCAGCCCTGCAACAGGGAAATCAACTAATGAAAAACTGTTTTTT	.	.	TRBV7-2	TRBJ1-4
CASSESPGVNYGYTF	TGTGCCAGCAGTGAGAGCCCGGGGGTCAACTATGGCTACACCTTC	.	.	TRBV2	TRBJ1-2
CASSSDRTGLNSPLHF	TGTGCCAGCAGCTCCGATCGGACAGGGCTTAATTCACCCCTCCACTTT	.	TRBD1	TRBV7-2	TRBJ1-6
CASSQAMTGELFF	TGCGCCAGCAGCCAAGCAATGACCGGGGAGCTGTTTTTT	once	.	TRBV4-3	TRBJ2-2
CASSSGSGGRTGELFF	TGTGCCAGCAGCTCCGGGAGCGGGGGGCGAACCGGGGAGCTGTTTTTT	.	TRBD2	TRBV11-3	TRBJ2-2
CASSVDLGGGAYNEQFF	TGTGCCAGCAGCGTAGATCTTGGAGGGGGGGCCTACAATGAGCAGTTCTTC	.	.	TRBV9	TRBJ2-1
CASSYGSSATNEKLFF	TGTGCCAGCAGTTACGGGAGTTCGGCAACTAATGAAAAACTGTTTTTT	few	.	TRBV6-2/TRBV6-3	TRBJ1-4
CSAHRETQYF	TGCAGTGCTCACCGGGAGACCCAGTACTTC	few	.	TRBV20-1	TRBJ2-5
CSVVQGAFEQYF	TGCAGCGTTGTGCAGGGGGCTTTCGAGCAGTACTTC	.	TRBD1	TRBV29-1	TRBJ2-7
CASSLVRGSWVAFF	TGTGCCAGCAGCTTAGTTCGGGGGAGCTGGGTGGCTTTCTTT	.	.	TRBV11-2	TRBJ1-1
CAISEGPAGDTDTQYF	TGTGCCATCAGTGAGGGGCCAGCGGGGGACACAGATACGCAGTATTTT	.	TRBD2	TRBV10-3	TRBJ2-3
CASSSPRQGYGYTF	TGTGCCAGCAGTTCCCCCCGACAGGGCTATGGCTACACCTTC	once	TRBD1	TRBV27	TRBJ1-2
CASSIPAGGGTGELFF	TGTGCCAGTAGTATTCCAGCGGGAGGCGGTACCGGGGAGCTGTTTTTT	once	TRBD2	TRBV19	TRBJ2-2
CASQKDRDTEAFF	TGTGCCAGCCAAAAGGACAGGGACACTGAAGCTTTCTTT	.	TRBD1	TRBV5-4	TRBJ1-1
CASSLPPGLGYNEQFF	TGTGCCAGTAGTCTCCCACCGGGACTAGGATACAATGAGCAGTTCTTC	.	TRBD2	TRBV19	TRBJ2-1
CASEKDTGGYTF	TGTGCCAGCGAGAAGGACACTGGTGGCTACACCTTC	.	.	TRBV6-5	TRBJ1-2
CASRGTGQGTYEQYF	TGTGCCAGCAGAGGTACGGGACAGGGAACCTACGAGCAGTACTTC	once	TRBD1	TRBV25-1	TRBJ2-7
CASSLFPSGKTDTQYF	TGTGCCAGTAGCCTATTCCCTAGCGGGAAGACAGATACGCAGTATTTT	.	TRBD2	TRBV19	TRBJ2-3
CASSEPGQVTGANVLTF	TGTGCCAGCAGTGAACCGGGACAGGTAACCGGGGCCAACGTCCTGACTTTC	.	TRBD1	TRBV5-6	TRBJ2-6
CASSQDLAGGYTF	TGTGCCAGCAGCCAAGATTTGGCTGGTGGCTACACCTTC	.	.	TRBV14	TRBJ1-2
CASSDAFRDTSYEQYF	TGCGCCAGCAGTGACGCCTTTAGGGACACCTCCTACGAGCAGTACTTC	.	.	TRBV10-2	TRBJ2-7
CASSPRASSYEQYF	TGTGCCAGCAGCCCCAGGGCCAGCTCCTACGAGCAGTACTTC	.	.	TRBV7-6	TRBJ2-7
CASRPSGGSSNEQFF	TGTGCCAGCAGGCCCAGCGGGGGATCTTCCAATGAGCAGTTCTTC	.	TRBD2	TRBV7-9	TRBJ2-1
CASSLGQPNQPQHF	TGTGCCAGCAGTTTAGGACAGCCAAATCAGCCCCAGCATTTT	.	.	TRBV27	TRBJ1-5
CSASYSSGSRDTQYF	TGCAGTGCTAGTTATTCTAGCGGGAGTCGAGATACGCAGTATTTT	.	TRBD2	TRBV20-1	TRBJ2-3
CATSRVSGVSSYEQYF	TGTGCCACCAGCAGAGTTAGCGGGGTATCATCCTACGAGCAGTACTTC	once	TRBD2	TRBV15	TRBJ2-7
CASSRSSGTGVHNEQFF	TGTGCCAGTAGTAGATCCTCCGGGACAGGGGTCCACAATGAGCAGTTCTTC	once	TRBD1	TRBV19	TRBJ2-1
CASSPSRVQTQYF	TGTGCCAGCAGCCCCAGCAGGGTTCAGACCCAGTACTTC	.	.	TRBV7-8	TRBJ2-5
CSVKTGYDTDTQYF	TGCAGCGTTAAGACAGGGTATGACACAGATACGCAGTATTTT	.	TRBD1	TRBV29-1	TRBJ2-3
CASSHKLAQSSYEQYF	TGTGCCAGCAGCCATAAACTAGCGCAGAGCTCCTACGAGCAGTACTTC	.	TRBD2	TRBV7-8	TRBJ2-7
CASSVGPGGGNQPQHF	TGTGCCAGCAGCGTAGGTCCCGGAGGGGGCAATCAGCCCCAGCATTTT	.	.	TRBV9	TRBJ1-5
CASSIVERAGKETQYF	TGTGCCAGTAGTATAGTTGAGCGAGCGGGAAAAGAGACCCAGTACTTC	.	TRBD2	TRBV19	TRBJ2-5
CASSRTGKRDQPQHF	TGTGCCAGCTCACGGACAGGGAAGAGGGATCAGCCCCAGCATTTT	.	TRBD1	TRBV18	TRBJ1-5
CASSIVISGGNEQFF	TGTGCCAGTAGTATTGTGATTAGCGGGGGTAATGAGCAGTTCTTC	.	TRBD2	TRBV19	TRBJ2-1
CASSGPEREGYEQYF	TGCGCCAGCAGCGGCCCGGAGCGGGAGGGATACGAGCAGTACTTC	once	TRBD2	TRBV5-1	TRBJ2-7
CASSMGDRLITEAFF	TGTGCCAGTAGTATGGGGGACAGACTAATCACTGAAGCTTTCTTT	.	TRBD1	TRBV19	TRBJ1-1
CASSYGTKETQYF	TGTGCCAGCAGCTACGGGACAAAAGAGACCCAGTACTTC	.	.	TRBV7-8	TRBJ2-5
CSVVPGLSSYEQYF	TGCAGCGTTGTCCCAGGTTTGAGCTCCTACGAGCAGTACTTC	once	.	TRBV29-1	TRBJ2-7
CASSRNRVNTEAFF	TGTGCCAGCAGCAGAAACAGGGTGAACACTGAAGCTTTCTTT	.	.	TRBV4-2	TRBJ1-1
CASSYSVSGSYGYTF	TGTGCCAGCAGTTACTCGGTGTCAGGCTCCTATGGCTACACCTTC	.	.	TRBV6-2/TRBV6-3	TRBJ1-2
CASSLRRGGLADTQYF	TGTGCCAGCAGCTTAAGGCGGGGGGGCCTAGCAGATACGCAGTATTTT	.	TRBD2	TRBV7-2	TRBJ2-3
CASSPNRQRETQYF	TGTGCCAGCTCACCCAATCGACAGAGGGAGACCCAGTACTTC	.	.	TRBV18	TRBJ2-5